At least ten counts were recorded for the clone carrying this TCR beta chain. Antigen: not known. The entry originates in a study of T cells after yellow fever vaccination. Notes on the study in general: A small share of clonotypes appeared in both CD4 and CD8 compartments. Weaker overall, the secondary response nonetheless peaked faster (day 5 versus 15).

This CDR3 has 16 residues. The ends lost 4 bases at V and 4 bases at J; junction bases unmatched: 7. The germline V gene encodes CDR1 KGHSH and CDR2 LQKENI. UMIs were added to TCR cDNA along with a universal primer site when it was made by 5'RACE template switching. TCRdb re-derived calls from the 5' RACE reads in MiXCR, one entry per CDR3 protein. Altogether around 320,000 distinct CDR3 sequences are present, around 4.5% being singletons, with the ten largest covering roughly a fifth. The origin of this receptor is a young man who received the YFV17D yellow fever vaccine. The V call is TRBV18, the J call TRBJ2-5, with 12 nucleotides matching TRBD2. The sample was PBMCs, taken 15 days after the yellow fever booster vaccination. CDR3 protein: CASSLRTSGEGETQYF. CDR3 coding DNA: TGTGCCAGCTCACTTCGGACTAGCGGGGAGGGAGAGACCCAGTACTTC.